These T cell receptor beta chains were read from a single sample in a study of human T cells and chemical hapten exposure. TCRdb processed the RACE reads anew with MiXCR; each CDR3 protein has one entry. The sample holds 85,000 to 100,000 distinct CDR3 sequences, roughly 10% seen once. The sequenced sample was whole blood, obtained in connection with sensitization to the hapten diphenylcyclopropenone (DPC). These TCRs come from an older woman with alopecia areata. Some clones in this sample may be carry-over from other donors' samples. CDR3s include the opening cysteine and the closing phenylalanine or tryptophan. The D gene is left open where the match is weak. Only part of the rows carry a size: once, few, many, or a class if the clone is expanded.

V	size	D	J	CDR3	DNA
TRBV12-3/TRBV12-4	few	.	TRBJ1-6	CASSRRQLVSLHF	TGTGCCAGCAGTCGGAGACAGCTAGTATCCCTCCACTTT
TRBV12-3/TRBV12-4	.	.	TRBJ1-2	CASTDPGSGYYGYTF	TGTGCCAGCACCGACCCTGGGAGCGGCTACTATGGCTACACCTTC
TRBV15	few	.	TRBJ2-7	CATSQGPEGFGEQYF	TGTGCCACCAGCCAAGGCCCCGAAGGGTTTGGGGAGCAGTACTTC
TRBV20-1	many	TRBD2	TRBJ2-3	CSATGGAGDTQYF	TGCAGTGCCACGGGGGGGGCCGGAGATACGCAGTATTTT
TRBV18	.	.	TRBJ1-5	CASSPPGKPQHF	TGTGCCAGCTCACCACCAGGCAAGCCCCAGCATTTT
TRBV28	.	.	TRBJ2-3	CASSFGGSRDTQYF	TGTGCCAGCAGTTTTGGGGGTTCGAGAGATACGCAGTATTTT
TRBV4-2	.	.	TRBJ2-7	CASSQAEGAPYEQYF	TGTGCCAGCAGCCAAGCAGAAGGGGCGCCCTACGAGCAGTACTTC
TRBV3-1	many	.	TRBJ2-3	CASSQERLGDTQYF	TGTGCCAGCAGCCAAGAAAGGCTGGGGGATACGCAGTATTTT
TRBV5-4	many	.	TRBJ2-7	CASSLPMNEQYF	TGTGCCAGCAGCTTGCCCATGAACGAGCAGTACTTC
TRBV10-2	.	.	TRBJ1-5	CASSESERTPQHF	TGCGCCAGCAGTGAGTCAGAACGGACGCCCCAGCATTTT
TRBV7-6	few	.	TRBJ2-1	CASSSGIVPHEQFF	TGTGCCAGCAGCTCGGGGATAGTTCCCCATGAGCAGTTCTTC
TRBV6-6	many	.	TRBJ1-3	CASSYTEPGNTIYF	TGTGCCAGCAGTTACACGGAACCTGGAAACACCATATATTTT
TRBV6-1	many	TRBD2	TRBJ2-2	CASSEVRLALWSGELFF	TGTGCCAGCAGTGAAGTGCGACTAGCGCTTTGGTCCGGGGAGCTGTTTTTT
TRBV19	.	.	TRBJ2-7	CASSTVTGPHEQYF	TGTGCCAGTAGTACGGTCACAGGGCCCCACGAGCAGTACTTC
TRBV24-1	many	.	TRBJ2-3	CATRATSTDTQYF	TGTGCCACCAGGGCTACTAGCACAGATACGCAGTATTTT
TRBV11-2	many	.	TRBJ2-7	CASSLLGRAYEQYF	TGTGCCAGCAGCTTACTGGGCAGAGCCTACGAGCAGTACTTC
TRBV6-5	once	TRBD1	TRBJ1-2	CASTDDRGYGYTF	TGTGCCAGCACCGACGACAGGGGCTATGGCTACACCTTC
TRBV11-2	.	TRBD2	TRBJ2-1	CASSFPLTQTSGGLTRNEQFF	TGTGCCAGCAGCTTCCCCCTTACCCAAACTAGCGGGGGCCTTACGCGGAATGAGCAGTTCTTC
TRBV29-1	many	TRBD1	TRBJ1-2	CSVGSRQGAGGYTF	TGCAGCGTTGGATCCCGACAGGGGGCGGGTGGCTACACCTTC
TRBV20-1	.	TRBD2	TRBJ2-1	CSARELLSGGVYNEQFF	TGCAGTGCTAGGGAACTACTAAGCGGGGGAGTCTACAATGAGCAGTTCTTC
TRBV5-1	many	.	TRBJ2-3	CASSLRRGIADTQYF	TGCGCCAGCAGCTTGAGGCGGGGTATAGCAGATACGCAGTATTTT